This T cell receptor (beta chain) was sequenced for a study of cytomegalovirus exposure and HLA in healthy donors. Whole-study results and caveats: Available immune exposure information was restricted to CMV serostatus only. Cytomegalovirus-associated status was assigned to 164 TCR beta chains.

PCR employed 60 Vbeta and 13 Jbeta primers. Profiled with immunoSEQ multiplex PCR; TCRdb holds only in-frame clones, not every one. The data contain some 190,000 clones, about 79% of them singletons. Remarks on this clone: Its antigen is as yet unknown.

The CDR3 is 15 amino acids. Trimming at V came to 5 bases and at J to 14 bases, leaving 16 bases not matched to a gene. The germline V gene has CDR1 MNHEY and CDR2 SVGAGI. This chain links TRBV6-5 with TRBJ1-4, with TRBD1 matching over 8 bases. This receptor was identified in a young man in good health and CMV-seronegative. Sequences were obtained from PBMCs. CDR3 DNA: TGTGCCAGCAGTGTGCGACTAGGACAGGGAGCTGGTCTGTTTTTT. Its protein product is CASSVRLGQGAGLFF.